The next 10 T cell receptor beta chains were all read from a single sample in a study of T cells in localized non-small cell lung cancer. TCRdb's copy holds only in-frame clones and misses some; the assay was immunoSEQ multiplex PCR. The sample includes roughly 38,000 clones, 86% seen only once; the top ten take around 6%. This specimen consisted of peripheral blood mononuclear cells, obtained before any cancer treatment. Receptors originate from a male donor older than 55 with stage II lung adenocarcinoma.

J is TRBJ1-1 and V is TRBV7-2; 8 bases align to TRBD1. Germline CDR1 is SGHTA and CDR2 is FQGNSA. The CDR3 runs 14 residues. Trimming at V came to 4 bases and at J to 6 bases, leaving 7 bases not matched to a gene. The CDR3 bases are TGTGCCAGCAGCTCCCACCGACAGGGGCCTGAAGCTTTCTTT. Amino acids: CASSSHRQGPEAFF.

V usage is TRBV9 and J usage is TRBJ1-4; possibly TRBD1 for D (6 bases). V was shortened by 3 bases and J by 8 bases, with 17 bases between the two germline ends. Germline CDR1 reads SGDLS; CDR2 reads YYNGEE. The CDR3 runs to 15 residues. The chain's CDR3 is CASSARGQGGEKLFF. In nucleotides, the CDR3 is TGTGCCAGCAGCGCCAGAGGACAAGGGGGGGAAAAACTGTTTTTT.

The chain couples TRBV7-9 to TRBJ2-1, with no clear D. Germline V gene sequence: CDR1 SEHNR, CDR2 FQNEAQ (reference sequence). The V end lost 5 bases, the J end lost 4 bases, and 15 bases lay between the germline ends. CDR3 length: 15 amino acids. CDR3 residues: CASSAMGKGYNEQFF. Here the CDR3 DNA reads TGTGCCAGCAGCGCAATGGGGAAAGGATACAATGAGCAGTTCTTC. Variable domain in full (rest from reference TRBV7-9 and TRBJ2-1): DTGVSQNPRHKITKRGQNVTFRCDPISEHNRLYWYRQTLGQGPEFLTYFQNEAQLEKSRLLSDRFSAERPKGSFSTLEIQRTEQGDSAMYLCASSAMGKGYNEQFFGPGTRLTVL.

This chain uses TRBV6-1 with TRBJ1-5; the match to TRBD1 covers 8 bases. The CDR3 totals 14 residues. Germline assignment: CDR1 MNHNS and CDR2 SASEGT. The J segment lost 2 bases and the V segment lost 10 bases, leaving 7 bases of the junction unmatched. In nucleotides, the CDR3 is TGTGCCACCACAGGGGGGCAGGGCAATCAGCCCCAGCATTTT. Protein product: CATTGGQGNQPQHF.

This rearrangement joins TRBV9 to TRBJ2-2; no reliable D call. From germline, CDR1 is SGDLS and CDR2 YYNGEE. The V and J ends lost 0 bases and 1 base respectively, with 4 bases between them. The CDR3 is made up of 14 amino acids. DNA of the CDR3: TGTGCCAGCAGCGTAGGACAGAACACCGGGGAGCTGTTTTTT. Translated, it gives CASSVGQNTGELFF.

The rearrangement links TRBV30 to TRBJ2-1; D is undetermined. The germline V gene has CDR1 GTSNPN and CDR2 SVGIG (reference sequence). Trimming cost V 1 base and J 7 bases, with 8 bases left between them. The CDR3 is made up of 12 amino acids. This CDR3 is CAWSARLNEQFF. CDR3 bases: TGTGCCTGGAGTGCACGGTTGAATGAGCAGTTCTTC. Filled out from reference TRBV30 and TRBJ2-1, the complete variable domain reads SQTIHQWPATLVQPVGSPLSLECTVEGTSNPNLYWYRQAAGRGLQLLFYSVGIGQISSEVPQNLSASRPQDRQFILSSKKLLLSDSGFYLCAWSARLNEQFFGPGTRLTVL.

The chain joins TRBV5-1 to TRBJ1-3, with 9 bases matching TRBD1. Germline loops: CDR1 SGHRS, CDR2 YFSETQ. This CDR3 comprises 16 residues. J gave up 0 bases and V 4 bases, and 5 bases lay outside the gene matches. The CDR3 sequence is CASSDPGQGSGNTIYF. Here the CDR3 DNA reads TGCGCCAGCAGCGACCCGGGACAGGGCTCTGGAAACACCATATATTTT.

CDR3 sequence reads: CASSYPLAPRGDEQYF. The CDR3 coding sequence is TGTGCCAGCAGTTACCCCTTAGCCCCGAGGGGCGACGAGCAGTACTTC. The V gene is TRBV6-6, the J gene TRBJ2-7, with D perhaps given as TRBD1 or TRBD2 (5 bases each). The CDR3 has 16 amino acids. CDR1 is MNHNY, CDR2 SVGAGI, per germline (reference sequence). V was pared by 2 bases and J by 5 bases, with 19 bases between.

The gene calls are TRBV5-4 and TRBJ2-2, with TRBD2 identical over 7 bases. Germline trimming cut 4 bases from V and 7 bases from J; bases unmatched to any gene: 10. The CDR3 length is 15 residues. In germline, CDR1 is SGHNT, CDR2 YYREEE (reference sequence). CDR3 sequence reads: CASSPSGQPHGELFF. The CDR3 coding sequence is TGTGCCAGCAGCCCTAGCGGCCAGCCTCACGGGGAGCTGTTTTTT.

This chain connects TRBV28 to TRBJ2-3, with D possibly called TRBD1 or TRBD2 (6 bases each). Trimming left V 5 bases short and J 6 bases short, with 15 bases between. Per the germline V gene, CDR1 is MDHEN and CDR2 is SYDVKM. The CDR3 length is 14 residues. CDR3 sequence reads: CASSLLQGRDTQYF. The DNA for the CDR3 is TGTGCCAGCAGTCTGCTTCAGGGGAGGGATACGCAGTATTTT.